This TCR beta chain comes out of a study of beta chain bispecific antibodies for T cell cancers. Study outcomes and limitations: Anti-TRBV5-5 antibody staining may include highly similar TRBV5-6 cells. Normal T cells contributed less of the targeted TRBV signal than the leukemia cells did.

This clonotype was seen at least ten times. The antigen remains undetermined. Germline-derived CDR1 and CDR2 are SGHVS and FQNEAQ. V lost 1 base to trimming and J lost 2 bases; unmatched junction nucleotides: 7. The CDR3 runs to 18 residues. A single record per CDR3 protein comes from TCRdb applying MiXCR to the 5' RACE reads. The data contain about 17,000 distinct CDR3 sequences, over 2% of them seen just once; the ten biggest clones take up less than 9%. Blood mononuclear cells were expanded for 3 days using either OKT3 anti-CD3 antibody or CD3/CD28 beads. Material: healthy donor T cells cultured with leukemia cells. This clonotype was obtained from a human donor in good health. Some clones in this sample may be carry-over from other donors' samples. The V gene is TRBV7-8, the J gene TRBJ1-4; 10 bases fit TRBD1. Written as DNA, the CDR3 is TGTGCCAGCAGCTTAGTGGGGACAGGGGTTACTACTAATGAAAAACTGTTTTTT. This translates into CASSLVGTGVTTNEKLFF.